This entry concerns a single TCR beta chain. TCRdb analysed the 5' RACE reads with MiXCR anew, one entry per CDR3 protein. The sample records 700,000 or so distinct CDR3 sequences, 8.5% to 9% being singletons. This specimen belongs to a study of identical twins. V was shortened by 0 bases and J by 8 bases, with 13 bases between the two germline ends. The CDR3 extends over 15 amino acids. Germline assignment: CDR1 LGHNA and CDR2 YSLEER. These data are also associated with another study on yellow fever vaccine responses in identical twins.

This TCR was recovered from a young woman in good health. V gene TRBV4-3 combines with J gene TRBJ2-2; D perhaps matches TRBD2 (5 bases). Specimen: PBMCs. The CDR3 loop reads CASSQDDGVPGELFF. The CDR3, as DNA: TGCGCCAGCAGCCAAGATGACGGGGTTCCGGGGGAGCTGTTTTTT.